Included here is one T cell receptor beta chain sequence, with context. The antigen is undetermined. Germline CDR1 is SGHRS and CDR2 is YFSETQ. The CDR3 runs to 14 residues. Trimming shortened V by 3 bases and J by 1 base, and 8 bases separated the two germline ends. This sample is drawn from a study of a mutant IDH1 vaccine in newly diagnosed glioma. Noted time point: week 47, end of study. Alongside topical imiquimod, each dose of vaccine comprised 300 ug of mutant IDH1 20-mer peptide. Repertoires were generated with immunoSEQ multiplex PCR, while TCRdb's copy carries only in-frame clones and drops some. The sample includes 13,000 or so clones, around 76% of them seen just once.

The source is a woman in her 40s with glioma. The chain uses TRBV5-1 and TRBJ2-1, with D possibly being TRBD1 (6 bases). The material was PBMCs, obtained from a glioma patient whose treatment included an IDH1 peptide vaccine. CDR3 nucleotides: TGCGCCAGCAGCTCGGACAGTTCCTACAATGAGCAGTTCTTC. Its protein product is CASSSDSSYNEQFF.